What follows is one TCR beta chain and its context. MiXCR, run by TCRdb on the reads, gives a single entry per CDR3 protein. This sample has around 530,000 distinct CDR3 sequences, with around 27% found just once. Trimming cost V 5 bases and J 9 bases; bases outside gene matches: 9. Germline loops: CDR1 LNHNV, CDR2 YYDKDF (reference sequence). The CDR3 is made up of 14 amino acids. This entry comes from a study of T cell repertoires in cytomegalovirus infection. The TCR originated in a human donor in good health (CMV status not recorded). Some clones in this sample may be carry-over from other donors' samples. Sample: PBMCs. J is TRBJ1-1 and V is TRBV15; 10 bases match TRBD1. DNA of the CDR3: TGTGCCACCAGCCACCGGGACAGGGGCGGGAAAGCTTTCTTT. Amino acid sequence: CATSHRDRGGKAFF.